This T cell receptor beta chain originates from a study of tumor-infiltrating lymphocytes in primary liver carcinoma. With a constant-region primer, TCR beta cDNA was made from about 0.5 ug of total RNA. Libraries of TCR beta came from three nested multiplex PCR rounds with slightly modified ARM-PCR. Investigators reported that the first two PCR rounds, at 10 cycles each, used TRBV1-TRBV30 forward primers with a C-beta reverse primer. TCRdb re-derived calls from the multiplex PCR reads in MiXCR, one entry per CDR3 protein. The profile shows under 200,000 distinct CDR3 sequences, around 85% of them singletons. Comment on this clonotype: This may be a read error: a much more frequent sequence differs by one nucleotide.

Germline V gene lookup returns CDR1 SGHTA and CDR2 FQGNSA. V shed 5 bases, J shed 5 bases, and the junction held 12 bases outside the gene matches. The CDR3 runs to 16 residues. Joint extraction of RNA and DNA used roughly 17-32 mg of bulk tissue that was unsorted. Histology found more than 75% viable tumor cells per sample. The source of this sequence is a man in his forties with primary liver carcinoma and hepatitis B virus infection. The sequencing sample was made of tumor tissue from primary liver carcinoma. This rearrangement joins TRBV7-2 to TRBJ2-3, with 8 bases that match TRBD2. As DNA, the CDR3 is TGTGCCAGCAGCGTTAGGGGCGGGAGGATAGGAGATACGCAGTATTTT. Protein: CASSVRGGRIGDTQYF.